The 8 T cell receptor beta chains below come from one sample, sequenced in a study of post-analysis software for immune sequencing data. Study results and limitations: Higher frequency in patients than in controls was seen for about five TRBV segments, with TRBV5-6, TRBV5-1 and TRBV20-1 among them.

For these TCRs, the target antigens are not known. Presence of unique molecular identifiers characterized the TCR beta cDNA libraries. TCRdb redid the calling of the PCR reads with MiXCR, one entry per CDR3 protein. The repertoire consists of roughly 540,000 distinct CDR3 sequences, with approximately 34% occurring once and the leading ten covering about 5.6%. Material: blood. These receptors were obtained from a girl aged 2 to 17 with multiple sclerosis.

There are a few counts of this clonotype. V is TRBV4-1 and J is TRBJ2-5; D assignment may be TRBD1 or TRBD2 (6 bases each). From germline, CDR1 is MGHRA and CDR2 YSYEKL. The CDR3 is 17 amino acids. The V and J ends lost 4 bases and 1 base respectively, with 19 bases between them. The CDR3 spells CASSPEGGSGSQETQYF. For the CDR3, the DNA is TGCGCCAGCAGCCCGGAGGGGGGCTCCGGATCCCAAGAGACCCAGTACTTC.

The chain employs TRBV10-3 and TRBJ2-5; D gene ambiguous. The DNA end is a closer match to TRBJ2-7, so the J assignment may be wrong. The CDR3 consists of 15 residues. Germline values: CDR1 ENHRY, CDR2 SYGVKD. The CDR3 region is CAISEPADSRREQYF. The CDR3 bases are TGTGCCATCAGTGAGCCGGCTGATAGTAGACGCGAGCAGTACTTC.

This chain uses TRBV28 with TRBJ2-7, with 9 bases that match TRBD1. The trim removed 5 bases at V and 2 bases at J, leaving 10 bases unmatched. Germline CDR1 MDHEN, CDR2 SYDVKM. CDR3 length: 16 residues. The CDR3 loop reads CASSPTGTGSTYEQYF. DNA for the CDR3: TGTGCCAGCAGTCCCACCGGGACAGGGTCCACCTACGAGCAGTACTTC.

This clonotype showed up just a few times. The genes are TRBV5-1 and TRBJ2-7, with 9 positions matching TRBD1. Unmatched junction bases numbered 13, after V lost 4 bases and J lost 5 bases. The CDR3 contains 16 residues. CDR1 SGHRS and CDR2 YFSETQ come from the germline V gene. DNA of the CDR3: TGCGCCAGCAGCCTGATGCCGGGACAGGGATTCCACGAGCAGTACTTC. Protein product: CASSLMPGQGFHEQYF.

This sequence joins TRBV5-1 and TRBJ2-3; D assignment may be TRBD1 or TRBD2 (6 bases each). CDR3 size: 15 residues. CDR1 and CDR2 (germline): SGHRS, YFSETQ. V was shortened by 3 bases and J by 2 bases, with 13 bases between the two germline ends. The CDR3 loop reads CASSSRGGPTDTQYF. The DNA for the CDR3 is TGCGCCAGCAGCTCGAGAGGGGGGCCCACAGATACGCAGTATTTT. The entire variable domain, with the rest obtained from reference TRBV5-1 and TRBJ2-3, is as follows: KAGVTQTPRYLIKTRGQQVTLSCSPISGHRSVSWYQQTPGQGLQFLFEYFSETQRNKGNFPGRFSGRQFSNSRSEMNVSTLELGDSALYLCASSSRGGPTDTQYFGPGTRLTVL.

CDR3 DNA: TGCAGTGCTAGAGATCTAACAGGGGGTTACAATGAGCAGTTCTTC. Its translation: CSARDLTGGYNEQFF. The chain links TRBV20-1 to TRBJ2-1, with TRBD1 matching over 8 bases. Trimming cost V 0 bases and J 4 bases; bases outside gene matches: 5. The CDR3 runs to 15 residues. Germline lookup yields CDR1 DFQATT and CDR2 SNEGSKA (reference sequence).

This clonotype was detected many times. The DNA for the CDR3 is TGTGCCACAGACAGGGGTCTTGGCTACGAGCAGTACTTC. Amino acids: CATDRGLGYEQYF. The gene calls are TRBV12-3 or TRBV12-4 and TRBJ2-7; 8 bases align to TRBD1. The CDR3 totals 13 residues. V was clipped by 10 bases and J by 3 bases; unmatched bases: 8.

The rearrangement joins TRBV6-1 to TRBJ2-1; D is unresolved. Deletions cut 6 bases from V and 1 base from J, with 13 bases between. The CDR3 length is 15 residues. Germline V lookup: CDR1 MNHNS, CDR2 SASEGT. In DNA, the CDR3 is TGTGCCAGCAGCCCCACACCTGTGTCCTACAATGAGCAGTTCTTC. Amino acids: CASSPTPVSYNEQFF.